One sample yielded the 22 T cell receptor beta chains listed below, sequenced in a study of shared clonotypes between healthy human individuals. Generated by immunoSEQ multiplex PCR, the TCRdb table keeps only in-frame clones and is missing some. The sample holds around 1.6 million clones, approximately 98% seen once. The sequencing input was naive CD4+ T cells sorted from blood. As to subset: CD45RA+ positively selected. The receptors derive from a young man in good health.

The J gene is TRBJ2-1, the V gene TRBV15, with no clear D. The CDR3 extends over 13 amino acids. The germline V and J ends were trimmed by 1 base and 4 bases, with 5 bases remaining between them. Germline CDR1 LNHNV, CDR2 YYDKDF (reference sequence). CDR3 loop: CATSRALYNEQFF. DNA of the CDR3: TGTGCCACCAGCAGAGCGCTGTACAATGAGCAGTTCTTC.

The V call is TRBV7-9, the J call TRBJ2-1, with D possibly TRBD2 on 5 matching bases. Germline-derived CDR1 and CDR2 are SEHNR and FQNEAQ (reference sequence). The CDR3 extends over 11 amino acids. Trimming took 5 bases from V and 7 from J, leaving 6 bases between them. Here the CDR3 DNA reads TGTGCCAGCAGCCCGGGGAATGAGCAGTTCTTC. Amino acids: CASSPGNEQFF.

This chain links TRBV5-1 with TRBJ2-7; unclear D gene. Germline CDR1 is SGHRS and CDR2 is YFSETQ. V dropped 4 bases and J dropped 0 bases, with 17 bases sitting between them. The CDR3 has 16 residues. CDR3 DNA: TGCGCCAGCAGCCTCGAGCGTTCAGCGAGCTCCTACGAGCAGTACTTC. This sequence encodes CASSLERSASSYEQYF.

This sequence joins TRBV6-6 and TRBJ2-2; 7 nucleotides match TRBD1. The CDR3 is made up of 15 amino acids. Trimming removed 6 bases from V and 4 bases from J; junction bases left unmatched: 8. Germline lookup yields CDR1 MNHNY and CDR2 SVGAGI (reference sequence). The CDR3 coding sequence is TGTGCCAGCAGCCAGACAGGGCTGATCACCGGGGAGCTGTTTTTT. This translates into CASSQTGLITGELFF.

In the case of this clone: One end of the junction does not line up with germline, which may come from a read error. This CDR3 is CASSLAGTTTGETQYF. The CDR3 DNA sequence: TGTGCCAGCAGCCTAGCCGGGACTACAACAGGAGAGACCCAGTACTTC. The chain links TRBV7-9 to TRBJ2-5, with 7 bases fitting TRBD2. Per the germline V gene, CDR1 is SEHNR and CDR2 is FQNEAQ (reference sequence). This CDR3 spans 16 amino acids. The variable domain in full, completed from reference TRBV7-9 and TRBJ2-5, reads DTGVSQNPRHKITKRGQNVTFRCDPISEHNRLYWYRQTLGQGPEFLTYFQNEAQLEKSRLLSDRFSAERPKGSFSTLEIQRTEQGDSAMYLCASSLAGTTTGETQYFGPGTRLLVL.

This chain uses TRBV5-3 with TRBJ2-1; D remains ambiguous. TRBV5-3 is designated an ORF whose function remains uncertain. This CDR3 is 14 amino acids long. The V gene lost 0 bases and the J gene lost 3 bases, with 7 bases spanning the gap. The DNA for the CDR3 is TGTGCCAGAAGCTTGGCCCCGGACTACAATGAGCAGTTCTTC. It yields the protein CARSLAPDYNEQFF.

CDR3 protein: CASSLGRGRGGNTIYF. The CDR3 DNA follows: TGTGCCAGCAGCTTAGGTAGGGGGCGAGGAGGAAACACCATATATTTT. The chain employs TRBV13 and TRBJ1-3; TRBD1 matches 7 bases. V gave up 0 bases and J gave up 4 bases; unmatched junction bases: 6. This CDR3 is 16 amino acids long. Per the germline V gene, CDR1 is PRHDT and CDR2 is FYEKMQ (reference sequence).

V usage is TRBV10-1 and J usage is TRBJ2-7, with 8 positions matching TRBD1. Unmatched junction bases numbered 3, after V lost 5 bases and J lost 6 bases. The CDR3 has 12 amino acids. CDR1 is WNHNN, CDR2 SYGVQD, per germline (reference sequence). The CDR3 spells CASSLTGVEQYF. The CDR3 nucleotides are TGCGCCAGCAGTTTGACAGGGGTCGAGCAGTACTTC.

A note on this clone: Distinct nucleotide sequences in the sample also encode this CDR3. The chain recombines TRBV2 with TRBJ2-1; D not resolved. This CDR3 has 13 residues. V lost 8 bases to trimming and J lost 0 bases, with 8 bases between them. Germline loops: CDR1 SNHLY, CDR2 FYNNEI. CDR3 sequence reads: CASASGSYNEQFF. For the CDR3, the DNA is TGTGCCAGCGCGAGTGGCTCCTACAATGAGCAGTTCTTC.

The V gene is TRBV5-4, the J gene TRBJ2-7; D gene ambiguous. This CDR3 has 15 amino acids. The V gene lost 4 bases and the J gene lost 5 bases, with 19 bases spanning the gap. Germline V gene lookup returns CDR1 SGHNT and CDR2 YYREEE (reference sequence). DNA for the CDR3: TGTGCCAGCAGCCTTGATTTGGTAGTGCTCCACGAGCAGTACTTC. Translating it yields CASSLDLVVLHEQYF.

The chain joins TRBV19 to TRBJ2-2; tentative D call: TRBD2 (6 bases). Trimming left V 6 bases short and J 5 bases short, with 16 bases between. Germline assignment: CDR1 LNHDA and CDR2 SQIVND (reference sequence). CDR3 length: 15 residues. CDR3 sequence: CASRGKLRGTGELFF. The CDR3 bases are TGTGCCAGTAGGGGAAAACTACGGGGGACCGGGGAGCTGTTTTTT. Full variable domain (remainder filled in from reference TRBV19 and TRBJ2-2): DGGITQSPKYLFRKEGQNVTLSCEQNLNHDAMYWYRQDPGQGLRLIYYSQIVNDFQKGDIAEGYSVSREKKESFPLTVTSAQKNPTAFYLCASRGKLRGTGELFFGEGSRLTVL.

As regards this clone: The same CDR3 also results from other DNA sequences found in this sample. V is TRBV5-1 and J is TRBJ2-2; D uncertain. The germline gives CDR1 SGHRS, CDR2 YFSETQ. The V end lost 3 bases, the J end lost 4 bases, and 10 bases lay between the germline ends. The CDR3 consists of 14 residues. CDR3 residues: CASSSRATTGELFF. CDR3 coding DNA: TGCGCCAGCAGCTCCCGGGCCACCACCGGGGAGCTGTTTTTT.

With respect to this clone: Other nucleotide sequences from this sample produce the same CDR3. This chain joins TRBV18 and TRBJ1-3; 7 nucleotides agree with TRBD1. The V and J ends lost 3 bases and 4 bases, in that order; junction bases with no gene match: 3. This CDR3 spans 14 amino acids. Per germline, CDR1 KGHSH and CDR2 LQKENI. Here the CDR3 reads CASSPDRAGNTIYF. The CDR3 DNA sequence: TGTGCCAGCTCACCTGACAGGGCCGGAAACACCATATATTTT.

The chain joins TRBV9 to TRBJ2-7; maybe TRBD1 (5 bases). Trimming left V 0 bases short and J 4 bases short, with 14 bases between. CDR1 is SGDLS, CDR2 YYNGEE, per germline. This CDR3 region has 15 residues. The CDR3 DNA sequence: TGTGCCAGCAGCGTAGAGGCAGGGTATCTGTACGAGCAGTACTTC. It translates to CASSVEAGYLYEQYF. Full variable domain (missing parts from reference TRBV9 and TRBJ2-7): DSGVTQTPKHLITATGQRVTLRCSPRSGDLSVYWYQQSLDQGLQFLIQYYNGEERAKGNILERFSAQQFPDLHSELNLSSLELGDSALYFCASSVEAGYLYEQYFGPGTRLTVT.

The gene calls are TRBV7-2 and TRBJ2-2; D gene unclear. V lost 1 base and J lost 0, with 9 bases in between. This CDR3 region has 16 residues. Germline V CDR1 and CDR2: SGHTA, FQGNSA. CDR3 residues: CASSLEVLANTGELFF. In DNA, the CDR3 is TGTGCCAGCAGCTTAGAAGTTTTAGCGAACACCGGGGAGCTGTTTTTT.

The chain is built from TRBV27 and TRBJ2-5; 7 bases align to TRBD2. There are 15 residues in the CDR3. Germline CDR1 and CDR2: MNHEY and SMNVEV (reference sequence). V shed 4 bases, J shed 3 bases, and the junction held 8 bases outside the gene matches. The CDR3 sequence: CASSSLGAGEETQYF. In DNA, the CDR3 is TGTGCCAGCAGTTCTCTTGGGGCGGGAGAAGAGACCCAGTACTTC.

The chain recombines TRBV18 with TRBJ2-7; TRBD2 aligns across 14 bases. The V gene end was trimmed by 7 bases and the J gene end by 6 bases; junction bases not matched to a gene: 5. CDR1 and CDR2 from the germline V gene are KGHSH and LQKENI. CDR3 length: 14 amino acids. This CDR3 reads CASYGLAGGGEQYF. CDR3 nucleotides: TGTGCCAGCTACGGACTAGCGGGAGGAGGCGAGCAGTACTTC. The variable domain in full, with the rest retrieved from reference TRBV18 and TRBJ2-7, is NAGVMQNPRHLVRRRGQEARLRCSPMKGHSHVYWYRQLPEEGLKFMVYLQKENIIDESGMPKERFSAEFPKEGPSILRIQQVVRGDSAAYFCASYGLAGGGEQYFGPGTRLTVT.

Concerning this clone itself: Within the sample, other DNA sequences also encode this same CDR3. The chain carries TRBV20-1 and TRBJ2-5; the D is unclear. V was clipped by 3 bases and J by 4 bases, with 6 bases between them. This CDR3 spans 11 amino acids. Germline V gene data show CDR1 as DFQATT and CDR2 as SNEGSKA (reference sequence). CDR3 amino acids: CSARAGETQYF. CDR3 bases: TGCAGTGCTAGGGCCGGAGAGACCCAGTACTTC.

The V gene is TRBV27, the J gene TRBJ2-7; 8 nucleotides agree with TRBD2. Trimming took 1 base from V and 7 from J; bases not matched to a gene: 15. The germline V gene encodes CDR1 MNHEY and CDR2 SMNVEV (reference sequence). This CDR3 region has 17 residues. The CDR3: CASSLFLAGDIPKEQYF. Here the CDR3 DNA reads TGTGCCAGCAGTTTATTCCTAGCGGGCGATATCCCGAAGGAGCAGTACTTC.

This clone was detected once. This chain links TRBV21-1 with TRBJ2-1; TRBD2 is taken as the D call from the table, unchecked against the DNA. TRBV21-1 is classified as a pseudogene. The CDR3 consists of 22 residues. CDR3 DNA: TGTGCCAGCACCTCATACCAAATGACTAGCGGGAGGGGGGCTTGCTCCTACAATGAGCAGTTCTTC. Translated: CASTSYQMTSGRGACSYNEQFF.

The V and J genes are TRBV5-4 and TRBJ2-3; the match to TRBD2 covers 12 bases. The CDR3 covers 18 residues. Germline V CDR1 and CDR2: SGHNT, YYREEE (reference sequence). The V segment lost 4 bases and the J segment 4 bases; nucleotides outside the gene matches: 13. CDR3 sequence reads: CASSPAQASGRAPDTQYF. In DNA form, the CDR3 reads TGTGCCAGCAGCCCCGCACAGGCTAGCGGGAGGGCCCCAGATACGCAGTATTTT.

This clone showed up just once. This specimen includes other DNA sequences encoding the same CDR3. V and J are TRBV7-2 and TRBJ2-1; TRBD2 agrees at 11 bases. Germline V gene sequence: CDR1 SGHTA, CDR2 FQGNSA. This CDR3 region has 16 residues. V lost 0 bases to trimming and J lost 4 bases; unmatched junction nucleotides: 2. The CDR3 is CASSLAGTSGYNEQFF. In nucleotides, the CDR3 is TGTGCCAGCAGCTTAGCTGGGACTAGCGGTTACAATGAGCAGTTCTTC.